This T cell receptor (beta chain) was retrieved from a study of blood T cell repertoires in COVID-19. Assay used: immunoSEQ multiplex PCR; TCRdb lists only in-frame clones, some missing. In the table there are about 24,000 clones, around 90% of which are singletons. Germline V gene data show CDR1 as MNHEY and CDR2 as SVGAGI. The CDR3 totals 16 residues. With 0 bases removed from V and 1 base from J, the gap between germline ends came to 10 bases. The chain recombines TRBV6-5 with TRBJ1-3, with D tentatively TRBD1 (5 bases). Sequencing input: peripheral blood. The sequence was collected from a woman aged 70-85 years with active COVID-19. CDR3 in amino acids: CASSYSAPGSGNTIYF. Written as DNA, the CDR3 is TGTGCCAGCAGTTACTCGGCGCCAGGGTCTGGAAACACCATATATTTT.